Here is one TCR beta chain with its context. Its antigen is unknown. Base qualities are not provided; no much larger clone lies one nucleotide away. Patients with autoimmune disease history or receiving systemic immunosuppression were excluded from the trial. Peripheral blood for TCR sequencing was collected from all dose cohorts at baseline, on cycle 4 day 1, and on cycle 7 day 1. The samples were drawn from a first-in-human, open-label, multicenter phase I dose-escalation trial of ivuxolimab. Adults with locally advanced or metastatic head and neck squamous cell, hepatocellular, melanoma or renal cell carcinoma were enrolled in the trial. Before TCR sequencing, CD4+ and CD8+ T cells were separately sorted from peripheral blood. The data belong to a study of OX40 agonist ivuxolimab in advanced cancers. Context from the whole study: The costimulatory receptor OX40 (CD134) was targeted by ivuxolimab, a fully human IgG2 agonistic monoclonal antibody. Intravenous ivuxolimab was administered to patients every 2 weeks at six dose levels: 0.01, 0.1, 0.3, 1.5, 3 and 10 mg/kg. Of the roughly 54 patients in dose escalation, 19 had hepatocellular carcinoma, some 15 had melanoma, 9 had renal cell carcinoma and 9 had head and neck cancer. The dose-escalation cohort was around 84% male with a mean age of about 54 years, ranging from roughly 20 to 85. Patients were allowed to have had prior anti-PD-1, anti-PD-L1 or anti-CTLA-4 therapy, and approximately 40% of the dose-escalation patients had previously received checkpoint inhibitors. Partial responses occurred in three dose-escalation patients, of whom one had hepatocellular carcinoma and two had cutaneous melanoma. The point of sequencing TCRbeta in the periphery was to test whether ivuxolimab changed TCR sequence diversity and drove clonal T-cell expansion. The paper describes the monotherapy dose-escalation part (N of about 50 patients) of the phase I trial of ivuxolimab. Overall results and qualifications from the work: In partial responders in the 0.1-3.0 mg/kg groups, normalized peripheral clonal expansion was found to be among the lowest, especially among CD8+ T cells. The antigen specificity of the clonally expanded peripheral T cells was not determined. Low levels of normalized T-cell clonal expansion were also seen in some patients who did not respond. After ivuxolimab, CD8+ T cells had more expanded clones than CD4+ T cells on average. At doses of 0.1 to 3.0 mg/kg, clonal expansion of both CD4+ and CD8+ T cells in blood was seen between baseline and week 6.

Genomic DNA was isolated from the sorted cells so that the TCRbeta CDR3 region could be sequenced. The immunoSEQ Assay was used to sequence the TCRbeta CDR3 regions. Here the immuneACCESS table is served through TCRdb, limited to in-frame sequences with V and J called. Missing clones are a known gap in these copies; in checked studies unresolved V genes cover under half, and the rest lacks a known reason. Here the sample has 7,500 to 9,500 clones; 87% occur a single time. 25% to 30% of the sample rests with the top ten. V loses 4 bases, J loses 6 bases, and the germline ends lie 11 bases apart. The CDR3 runs 12 amino acids, cysteine and phenylalanine included. Here the CDR3 DNA is all that survives: 36 bases in frame from base 1. For CDR1 and CDR2, the germline V gene lists SGHRS and YFSETQ.

The sequencing used CD4+ or CD8+ T cells sorted from blood, collected in a trial of the OX40 agonist ivuxolimab. Rearrangement joined TRBV5-1 to TRBJ2-7; TRBD1 is a possible D gene, resting on 6 matching bases. This sequence originates from an adult with an advanced solid tumor such as melanoma, head and neck, liver or kidney cancer. The DNA reads TGCGCCAGCAGCACACAGGGCTCCGAGCAGTACTTC. Translated, it gives CASSTQGSEQYF.